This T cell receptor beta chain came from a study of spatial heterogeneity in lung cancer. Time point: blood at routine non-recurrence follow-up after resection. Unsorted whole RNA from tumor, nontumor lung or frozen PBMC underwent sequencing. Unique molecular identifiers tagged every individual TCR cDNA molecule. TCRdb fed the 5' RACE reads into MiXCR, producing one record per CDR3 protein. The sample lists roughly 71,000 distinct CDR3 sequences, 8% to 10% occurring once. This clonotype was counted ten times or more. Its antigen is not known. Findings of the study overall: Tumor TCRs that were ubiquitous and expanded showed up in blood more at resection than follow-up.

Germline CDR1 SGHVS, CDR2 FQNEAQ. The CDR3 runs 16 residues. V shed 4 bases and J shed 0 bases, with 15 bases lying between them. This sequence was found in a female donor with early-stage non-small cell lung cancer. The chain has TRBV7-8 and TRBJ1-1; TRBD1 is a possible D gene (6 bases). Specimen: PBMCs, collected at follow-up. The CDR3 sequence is CASSSFSGHMNTEAFF. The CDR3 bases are TGTGCCAGCAGCTCCTTCTCGGGACACATGAACACTGAAGCTTTCTTT.